This passage covers 10 T cell receptor beta chains from one sample sequenced in a study of blood T cell repertoires in COVID-19. The method was immunoSEQ multiplex PCR; TCRdb's version includes in-frame clones alone and lacks a portion of them. Among 200,000 to 250,000 clones listed, roughly 87% were seen once. The sample consisted of peripheral blood. These TCRs come from a woman between 18 and 29 years old who had recovered from COVID-19.

The CDR3 here is CASSPVGVPETQYF. In DNA, the CDR3 is TGTGCCAGCTCACCAGTGGGCGTCCCAGAGACCCAGTACTTC. The chain is built from TRBV18 and TRBJ2-5; no clear D gene. The CDR3 totals 14 residues. Trimming pared 2 bases from V and 4 bases from J, leaving 11 bases between. Germline V gives CDR1 KGHSH, CDR2 LQKENI.

The chain has TRBV15 and TRBJ2-2, with 10 bases lining up with TRBD2. The CDR3 contains 15 residues. J was trimmed by 4 bases and V by 4 bases; bases with no gene match: 3. Per the germline V gene, CDR1 is LNHNV and CDR2 is YYDKDF (reference sequence). As DNA, the CDR3 is TGTGCCACCAGCATTCTAGCGGGAGTCACCGGGGAGCTGTTTTTT. This gives the protein CATSILAGVTGELFF.

The chain links TRBV7-6 to TRBJ2-7; 8 nucleotides match TRBD2. Trimming removed 1 base from V and 5 bases from J; junction bases left unmatched: 7. Germline V gives CDR1 SGHVS, CDR2 FNYEAQ. The CDR3 extends over 15 amino acids. CDR3 loop: CASSLESGSSDEQYF. As DNA, the CDR3 is TGTGCCAGCAGCTTAGAGAGCGGGAGTTCCGACGAGCAGTACTTC.

The chain carries TRBV7-9 and TRBJ1-1, with D hard to call. Germline-derived CDR1 and CDR2 are SEHNR and FQNEAQ (reference sequence). The length of the CDR3 is 15 residues. Trimming removed 4 bases at V and 3 bases at J, with 15 bases between. The CDR3 DNA sequence: TGTGCCAGCAGCTCGCTTGAAAGGAGGGACACTGAAGCTTTCTTT. Translating gives CASSSLERRDTEAFF.

The genes are TRBV6-5 and TRBJ2-3; D possibly corresponds to TRBD2 (5 bases). V was shortened by 7 bases and J by 6 bases, with 20 bases between the two germline ends. The CDR3 runs to 15 residues. Germline V gives CDR1 MNHEY, CDR2 SVGAGI. The CDR3 region has the DNA TGTGCCAGCACCAGACGGGGTGACCGGCCGGATACGCAGTATTTT. This gives the protein CASTRRGDRPDTQYF.

The chain recombines TRBV10-3 with TRBJ2-7, with TRBD1 matching 8 bases. This CDR3 is 13 amino acids long. After removal of 10 bases from V and 2 bases from J, the junction contained 7 bases not matched to a gene. The V gene's germline CDR1 is ENHRY and CDR2 SYGVKD. The CDR3 loop is CATTTGDAYEQYF. CDR3 in DNA: TGTGCCACCACGACAGGGGACGCCTACGAGCAGTACTTC.

This clone was counted a single time. Written as DNA, the CDR3 is TGCGCCAGTGGTGGCGGGTCCTACAATGAGCAGTTCTTC. Its translation is CASGGGSYNEQFF. This chain uses TRBV10-1 with TRBJ2-1, with a weak D call TRBD2 (5 bases). The V and J ends lost 9 bases and 1 base respectively, with 10 bases between them. Germline CDR1 is WNHNN and CDR2 is SYGVQD (reference sequence). The CDR3 is 13 residues long.

The V gene is TRBV7-8, the J gene TRBJ1-1, with TRBD1 as a possible D gene (5 bases). The CDR3 length is 17 residues. Germline CDR1 is SGHVS and CDR2 is FQNEAQ. V lost 5 bases and J lost 3, with 22 bases in between. The DNA for the CDR3 is TGTGCCAGCAGCAAATGGGGGGAGAGTATGTTAGACACTGAAGCTTTCTTT. Protein sequence: CASSKWGESMLDTEAFF.

The chain has TRBV3-1 (or the pseudogene TRBV3-2) and TRBJ2-7; D call uncertain. V lost 4 bases and J 1 base, leaving 14 bases between the germline ends. Per the germline V gene, CDR1 is LGHDT and CDR2 is YNNKEL (reference sequence). The CDR3 contains 15 residues. The CDR3 loop is CASSPAASESYEQYF. As DNA, the CDR3 is TGTGCCAGCAGCCCAGCAGCGTCGGAGTCCTACGAGCAGTACTTC.

The gene calls are TRBV4-3 and TRBJ1-6; TRBD1 agrees at 10 bases. The CDR3 has 16 residues. With V trimmed by 0 bases and J by 10 bases, 6 bases remained unmatched. The germline V gene encodes CDR1 LGHNA and CDR2 YSLEER. The CDR3 here is CASSQDRQGARSPLHF. The CDR3 nucleotides read TGCGCCAGCAGCCAAGATCGACAGGGGGCGCGCTCACCCCTCCACTTT.